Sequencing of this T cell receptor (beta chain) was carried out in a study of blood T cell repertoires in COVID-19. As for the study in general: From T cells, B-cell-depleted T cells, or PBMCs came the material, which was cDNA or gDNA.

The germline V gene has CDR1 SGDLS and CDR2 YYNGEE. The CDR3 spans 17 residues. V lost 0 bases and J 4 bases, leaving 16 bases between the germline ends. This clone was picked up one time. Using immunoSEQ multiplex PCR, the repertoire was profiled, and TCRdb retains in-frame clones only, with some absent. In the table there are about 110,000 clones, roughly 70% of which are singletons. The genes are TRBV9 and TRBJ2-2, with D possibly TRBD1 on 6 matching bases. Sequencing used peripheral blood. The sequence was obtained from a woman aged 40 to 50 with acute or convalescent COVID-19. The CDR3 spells CASSVGSQGWGTGELFF. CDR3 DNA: TGTGCCAGCAGCGTAGGAAGTCAGGGGTGGGGCACCGGGGAGCTGTTTTTT.